This T cell receptor beta chain was sequenced for a study of blood T cell repertoires in COVID-19. The trim removed 0 bases at V and 3 bases at J, leaving 8 bases unmatched. The CDR3 has 17 amino acids. Germline CDR1 reads SGDLS; CDR2 reads YYNGEE. Using immunoSEQ multiplex PCR, the repertoire was profiled, and TCRdb retains in-frame clones only, with some absent. The sample carries fewer than 55,000 clones, roughly 89% recorded once. Sequencing input: peripheral blood. The rearrangement links TRBV9 to TRBJ2-3; 9 bases fit TRBD2. The receptor was derived from a man aged 45-60 years with acute or convalescent COVID-19. For the CDR3, the DNA is TGTGCCAGCAGCGTAGAAGGGCGGGGGGGCCTAACAGATACGCAGTATTTT. Protein sequence: CASSVEGRGGLTDTQYF.